The 14 T cell receptor beta chains in this list originate from one sample, sequenced in a study of T cells expressing NK-cell markers. Each CDR3 protein gets one entry in TCRdb, which reprocessed the 5' RACE reads and gives no DNA. This sample's clone table lists over 250,000 distinct CDR3 sequences. Specimen: blood T cells: a sorted CD56 or NKG2C T cell subset, CD4+ or CD8+ T cells, or bulk PBMC T cells (not recorded which). These receptors all stem from a woman aged 18-70 years in good health.

V usage is TRBV20-1 and J usage is TRBJ2-1; TCRdb selects TRBD2, and the lack of DNA leaves this call unchecked. CDR3 size: 14 residues. Looked up from germline, CDR1 is DFQATT and CDR2 is SNEGSKA (reference sequence). The CDR3 reads CSARRLAGVNEQFF.

The chain links TRBV20-1 to TRBJ2-3; the TRBD2 assignment by TCRdb is unverifiable without DNA. The V gene's germline CDR1 is DFQATT and CDR2 SNEGSKA (reference sequence). CDR3 size: 15 residues. This chain's CDR3 is CSARDRRGGTDTQYF.

The CDR3 region is CASSQGLRQDNEQFF. The V call is TRBV4-3, the J call TRBJ2-1. The CDR3 runs to 15 residues. Germline lookup yields CDR1 LGHNA and CDR2 YSLEER.

The chain carries TRBV18 and TRBJ2-7; TCRdb gives TRBD1 as the D gene, but with no DNA this cannot be confirmed. There are 14 residues in the CDR3. Germline values: CDR1 KGHSH, CDR2 LQKENI. This CDR3 reads CASSPNQVLSEQYF.

The chain is built from TRBV27 and TRBJ1-3; TCRdb selects TRBD1, and the lack of DNA leaves this call unchecked. Germline V gene lookup returns CDR1 MNHEY and CDR2 SMNVEV (reference sequence). The CDR3 spans 16 residues. This chain's CDR3 is CASSQLGRVTGNTIYF.

V is TRBV4-3 and J is TRBJ1-1; TCRdb's D gene call, TRBD1, goes unchecked for lack of DNA. In germline, CDR1 is LGHNA, CDR2 YSLEER. The CDR3 extends over 15 amino acids. CDR3 amino acids: CASSQGPGRDPEAFF.

The chain links TRBV23-1 to TRBJ1-2. TRBV23-1 is an ORF, with its function uncertain. The CDR3 totals 14 residues. The CDR3 region is CASSHERANYGYTF.

This chain links TRBV5-4 with TRBJ2-5. The V gene's germline CDR1 is SGHNT and CDR2 YYREEE (reference sequence). The CDR3 sequence is 14 residues long. Here the CDR3 reads CASSFAGFQETQYF.

CDR3: CASSVAGTGSNEQYF. J is TRBJ2-7 and V is TRBV6-1; TCRdb calls TRBD1, which cannot be checked without DNA. The length of the CDR3 is 15 residues. The germline CDR1 and CDR2 sequences are MNHNS and SASEGT.

The chain uses TRBV20-1 and TRBJ1-1; with no DNA, the TCRdb D assignment of TRBD1 cannot be verified. The CDR3 runs to 15 residues. CDR1 is DFQATT, CDR2 SNEGSKA, per germline (reference sequence). The CDR3 spells CSARIPGRPNTEAFF.

The chain joins TRBV7-2 to TRBJ2-3. Germline V lookup: CDR1 SGHTA, CDR2 FQGNSA. The CDR3 length is 14 residues. This chain's CDR3 is CASSSRLPTDTQYF.

The chain combines TRBV12-3 or TRBV12-4 with TRBJ1-2. The CDR3 is 15 amino acids. This CDR3 is CASSLGAGTSYGYTF.

CDR3 residues: CASSLFGVRETQYF. The chain links TRBV7-2 to TRBJ2-5. The CDR3 consists of 14 residues. CDR1 SGHTA and CDR2 FQGNSA come from the germline V gene.

V usage is TRBV3-1 and J usage is TRBJ2-2. The CDR3 contains 17 residues. CDR1 and CDR2 (germline): LGHDT, YNNKEL (reference sequence). This chain's CDR3 is CASRSYQDKGGTGELFF.